Listed below are T cell receptor beta chains from one sample, sequenced in a study of blood T cells in healthy people across ages. A single record per CDR3 protein comes from TCRdb applying MiXCR to the 5' RACE reads. Of about 1.7 million distinct CDR3 sequences in the sample, approximately 28% were seen once. The specimen sequenced was blood. These receptors originate from a woman between 25 and 40 years old in good health. Both conserved end residues are part of each CDR3. The D gene is left open where the match is weak. Clone size is not always given. Where it is, it says once, few, many or a class for expanded clones.

TRBJ2-5	many	TRBD2	TRBV5-1	TGCGCCAGCAGCAGCTCGGAGGGAGCGGGGGGAAAGACCCAGTACTTC	CASSSSEGAGGKTQYF
TRBJ2-7	many	-	TRBV7-9	TGTGCCGGACTGGGGATTTCAGACGAGCAGTACTTC	CAGLGISDEQYF
TRBJ2-5	-	TRBD2	TRBV20-1	TGCAGTGCTAGGGCCCCGGGACTAGAGCAAGAGACCCAGTACTTC	CSARAPGLEQETQYF
TRBJ1-2	-	TRBD1	TRBV5-6	TGTGCCAGCAGCTTGAACGGGGTAGGGGGCCCCAACTATGGCTACACCTTC	CASSLNGVGGPNYGYTF
TRBJ2-1	many	TRBD1	TRBV29-1	TGCAGCGTTAGGACAGGTCCCAGCAATGAGCAGTTCTTC	CSVRTGPSNEQFF
TRBJ2-1	few	TRBD2	TRBV7-3	TGTGCCGGCAGCTCCAATAGCGGGGGTGGTCCCAATGAGCAGTTCTTC	CAGSSNSGGGPNEQFF
TRBJ2-7	few	-	TRBV28	TGTGCCAGCAAAGACTTCAGGGGCCCCTCCTACGAGCAGTACTTC	CASKDFRGPSYEQYF
TRBJ1-2	many	TRBD1	TRBV5-1	TGTGCCAGCAGCTTGGGACAGGGGGATGGCTACACCTTC	CASSLGQGDGYTF
TRBJ2-1	many	-	TRBV18	TGTGCCAGCTCACCCTCGAGGGGGGCTTACAATGAGCAGTTCTTC	CASSPSRGAYNEQFF
TRBJ1-5	few	-	TRBV29-1	TGCAGCGTTGGTCCGGGGGTCAATCAGCCCCAGCATTTT	CSVGPGVNQPQHF
TRBJ2-3	few	-	TRBV19	TGTGCCAGTAGTATTAGGGGACTTCCAGATACGCAGTATTTT	CASSIRGLPDTQYF
TRBJ2-3	-	TRBD1	TRBV7-2	TGTGCCAGCAGCCCGAGGGCCGGGACAGACGTCACAAATACGCAGTATTTT	CASSPRAGTDVTNTQYF
TRBJ2-2	-	TRBD2	TRBV9	TGTGCCAGCAGCGTAGTAGCGGGAGGTCTAGCCGGGGAGCTGTTTTTT	CASSVVAGGLAGELFF
TRBJ2-7	-	-	TRBV6-4	TGTGCCAGCAGTAACTGCAGAGCCCTCACCTACGAGCAGTACTTC	CASSNCRALTYEQYF
TRBJ1-5	few	-	TRBV3-1	TGTGCCAGCAGCGGGGAGGGGGATCAGCCCCAGCATTTT	CASSGEGDQPQHF
TRBJ2-3	few	-	TRBV2	TGTGCCAGCACCCTGGTAAGGGATACGCAGTATTTT	CASTLVRDTQYF
TRBJ2-5	-	TRBD1	TRBV7-9	TGTTCCAGCAGCTTAGCTTCTCTTCGGGACAGGGGAGGCGAGACCCAGTACTTC	CSSSLASLRDRGGETQYF
TRBJ1-2	few	-	TRBV5-1	TGCGCCAGCAAATACGGCGGCTACACCTTC	CASKYGGYTF
TRBJ2-7	few	TRBD1	TRBV12-3/TRBV12-4	TGTGCCAGCAGTTTAGTCCGGACAGGGGGTTGGATCGAGCAGTACTTC	CASSLVRTGGWIEQYF
TRBJ2-5	-	-	TRBV15	TGTGCCACCAGCAAGGGGGGGCAGCAAGAGACCCAGTACTTC	CATSKGGQQETQYF
TRBJ2-7	-	-	TRBV4-3	TGCGCCAGCAGCCAAGAAATTCTAAGGACACCCGACTCCTACGAGCAGTACTTC	CASSQEILRTPDSYEQYF
TRBJ2-7	many	-	TRBV7-2	TGTGCCAGCTCCGGCCCCCTGGAGGTGGTCGAGCAGTACTTC	CASSGPLEVVEQYF
TRBJ2-4	few	TRBD1	TRBV20-1	TGCAGTGCTAGAGATTCGGGACAGGGCACTGAGAAGCAGTACTTC	CSARDSGQGTEKQYF
TRBJ2-3	-	-	TRBV5-1	TGCGCCGGCAGCTTTTATACTAGCACAGATACGCAGTATTTT	CAGSFYTSTDTQYF
TRBJ2-2	-	-	TRBV2	TGTGCCAGCAGTGAAGCACAGAGCACCGGGGAGCTGTTTTTT	CASSEAQSTGELFF
TRBJ2-1	many	-	TRBV7-2	TGTGCCAGCAGCTCCGCCCCCTCGGGACACCCCTACAATGAGCAGTTCTTC	CASSSAPSGHPYNEQFF
TRBJ1-1	-	-	TRBV12-3/TRBV12-4	TGTGCCAGCAGCCTGAGCTTCGCAGGCGAAGCTTTCTTT	CASSLSFAGEAFF
TRBJ1-1	many	-	TRBV20-1	TGCAGTGCTAGAGATTTGGTGAACACTGAAGCTTTCTTT	CSARDLVNTEAFF
TRBJ1-4	-	TRBD1	TRBV7-2	TGTGCCAGCAGCCCTATGGGCAGGGGGTATTCTTCCACTAATGAAAAACTGTTTTTT	CASSPMGRGYSSTNEKLFF
TRBJ1-2	many	TRBD1	TRBV7-2	TGTGCCAGCAGCGCCGGGACAGGGGATCGAGGCTACACCTTC	CASSAGTGDRGYTF
TRBJ1-5	many	-	TRBV12-3/TRBV12-4	TGTGCCAGCAGTTTGAGGGGGGGCGGGAATCAGCCCCAGCATTTT	CASSLRGGGNQPQHF
TRBJ2-7	-	-	TRBV5-1	TGCGCCAGCAGCTTCAAGTCCTCCGAGCAGTACTTC	CASSFKSSEQYF
TRBJ1-2	-	-	TRBV5-1	TGCGCCAGCAGCTTGGCCGTTGGGCAGGATGGCTACACCTTC	CASSLAVGQDGYTF
TRBJ2-7	few	TRBD1	TRBV28	TGTGCCAGTAGTCACCGGACAGGGGGAGAGTACGAGCAGTACTTC	CASSHRTGGEYEQYF
TRBJ2-5	-	TRBD2	TRBV5-1	TGCGCCAGCAGCTCCCTCGGGCGGGGGGGCCGAGAGACCCAGTACTTC	CASSSLGRGGRETQYF
TRBJ2-1	few	-	TRBV7-2	TGTGCCAGCAGCCGTTTGGGGCCCGACAATGAGCAGTTCTTC	CASSRLGPDNEQFF
TRBJ2-1	many	-	TRBV10-3	TGTGCCATCAGTAACTCCTACCTCTCCTACAATGAGCAGTTCTTC	CAISNSYLSYNEQFF
TRBJ2-4	many	-	TRBV7-3	TGTGCCAGCAGCTCCCAGGGGCGGGGAAACATTCAGTACTTC	CASSSQGRGNIQYF
TRBJ2-7	many	-	TRBV6-5	TGTGCCAGCAGTTACCGCTTTCTACAGGGTCTCGGTAGTATGAGTTACGAGCAGTACTTC	CASSYRFLQGLGSMSYEQYF
TRBJ1-2	many	TRBD1	TRBV5-1	TGCGCCAGCAGCCGGGGGGACAGCACTAGTGGTTTTGGCTACACCTTC	CASSRGDSTSGFGYTF
TRBJ1-6	-	TRBD1	TRBV5-1	TGCGCCAGCAGCTTGGTACAGGGGGCAGGGTCACCCCTCCACTTT	CASSLVQGAGSPLHF
TRBJ1-2	many	TRBD1	TRBV6-1	TGTGCCAGCAGTGAAATGGAGACAGGGCGAGGCTACACCTTC	CASSEMETGRGYTF
TRBJ2-1	-	-	TRBV11-2	TGTGCCAGCAGCTTAGGGTCAGGGCTAAGGAATGAGCAGTTCTTC	CASSLGSGLRNEQFF
TRBJ1-1	-	TRBD1	TRBV20-1	TGCAGTGCCCAAGGGGGCCACACTGAAGCTTTCTTT	CSAQGGHTEAFF
TRBJ1-5	-	-	TRBV28	TGTGCCAGCAGTCTAATACGGGACAATCAGCCCCAGCATTTT	CASSLIRDNQPQHF
TRBJ1-1	few	-	TRBV16	TGTGCCAGCAGCCAATCCCGTGGGAACACTGAAGCTTTCTTT	CASSQSRGNTEAFF
TRBJ2-1	few	-	TRBV30	TGTGCCTGGAGTGAGTTAGAGGCGAATGAGCAGTTCTTC	CAWSELEANEQFF
TRBJ1-2	-	-	TRBV5-1	TGCGCCAGCAGCTTTACCTTCGACAGGAACTATGGCTACACCTTC	CASSFTFDRNYGYTF
TRBJ2-1	many	-	TRBV4-1	TGCGCCAGCAGCCAACCTCGAAGTAGGGGTTACAATGAGCAGTTCTTC	CASSQPRSRGYNEQFF
TRBJ2-1	-	TRBD2	TRBV4-1	TGCGCCAGCGGCCAAGAGGGGACTAGCGTTAACGAGCAGTTCTTC	CASGQEGTSVNEQFF
TRBJ1-2	-	-	TRBV7-6	TGTGCCAGCAGCTTAGAAGAGGGGGTGTATGGCTACACCTTC	CASSLEEGVYGYTF
TRBJ2-5	few	-	TRBV29-1	TGCAGCGTTGAAGGTCGGGACCGAGGGACCCAGTACTTC	CSVEGRDRGTQYF
TRBJ2-6	few	-	TRBV5-1	TGCGCCAGCAGAAAAGATCGTTACAGCTCTGGGGCCAACGTCCTGACTTTC	CASRKDRYSSGANVLTF
TRBJ1-6	-	-	TRBV9	TGTGCCAGCAGCGTAGCTCTTCCAGGGTCCGCTTCACCCCTCCACTTT	CASSVALPGSASPLHF
TRBJ1-6	-	-	TRBV25-1	TGTGCCAGCAGGCCAGCAGGGTTGAATTCACCCCTCCACTTT	CASRPAGLNSPLHF
TRBJ2-1	few	TRBD2	TRBV29-1	TGCAGCGTTGAAGGAGGACTAGCTGTCAATGAGCAGTTCTTC	CSVEGGLAVNEQFF
TRBJ1-2	few	-	TRBV10-3	TGTGCCATCAGAGGCCCTGCAGGGGTGTCGGGCTACACCTTC	CAIRGPAGVSGYTF
TRBJ2-5	many	-	TRBV19	TGTGCCAGCAGCCCGGGACTCCTCCAAGAGACCCAGTACTTC	CASSPGLLQETQYF
TRBJ2-3	-	TRBD1	TRBV7-9	TGTGCCAGCAGCCCCACCAAACAGGACAGGGATGGAGATACGCAGTATTTT	CASSPTKQDRDGDTQYF